A single T cell receptor (beta chain) is shown here with its context. The CDR3 runs 15 residues. Trimming took off 5 bases at V and 3 bases at J, with 16 bases between the two ends. The germline V gene encodes CDR1 ENHRY and CDR2 SYGVKD. Patients of the Seattle cohort, enrolled during active infection, were followed longitudinally. The entry originates in a study of blood T cell repertoires in COVID-19. In the study overall: Samples representing acute and convalescent COVID-19 were sourced from the United States, Italy and Spain. In each case, the material was cDNA or gDNA derived from T cells, B-cell-depleted T cells, or PBMCs.

Study processing details: Researchers report that nucleated cell counts were estimated from reference gene primer amplification. Using immunoSEQ multiplex PCR, the repertoire was profiled, and TCRdb retains in-frame clones only, with some absent. From that table come the V and J calls and clone size; the DNA was used to work out D and trimming. The repertoire consists of 300,000 to 450,000 clones, with around 87% occurring once and the leading ten covering about 2.3%. The sequence was collected from a woman aged 55-70 years with COVID-19, enrolled during active disease. This rearrangement joins TRBV10-3 to TRBJ2-5, with D possibly being TRBD2 (6 bases). The sequencing sample was made of peripheral blood. The CDR3 coding sequence is TGTGCCATCAGTCAGGGCCCCAGGGAGGAAGAGACCCAGTACTTC. It is translated as CAISQGPREEETQYF.